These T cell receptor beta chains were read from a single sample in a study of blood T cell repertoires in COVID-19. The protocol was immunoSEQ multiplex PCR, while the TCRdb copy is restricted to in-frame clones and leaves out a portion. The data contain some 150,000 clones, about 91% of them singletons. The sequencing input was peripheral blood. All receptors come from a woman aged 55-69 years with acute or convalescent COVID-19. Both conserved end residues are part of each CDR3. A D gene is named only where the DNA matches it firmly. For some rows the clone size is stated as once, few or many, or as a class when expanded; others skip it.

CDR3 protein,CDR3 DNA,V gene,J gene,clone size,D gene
CASSQIPGTDYEQYF,TGTGCCAGCAGCCAAATCCCCGGGACAGATTACGAGCAGTACTTC,TRBV3-1/TRBV3-2,TRBJ2-7,.,TRBD1
CASSPRSGQGYSPLHF,TGTGCCAGCAGCCCTCGATCAGGACAGGGATATTCACCCCTCCACTTT,TRBV7-2,TRBJ1-6,.,TRBD1
CAIGRSAGVTNEKLFF,TGTGCCATCGGCAGATCAGCAGGGGTGACTAATGAAAAACTGTTTTTT,TRBV10-3,TRBJ1-4,once,.
CASSPAGTYEQYF,TGTGCCAGTTCCCCAGCGGGAACCTACGAGCAGTACTTC,TRBV19,TRBJ2-7,.,TRBD2
CASSPNRAGGEAFF,TGCGCCAGCAGCCCCAACAGGGCTGGCGGTGAAGCTTTCTTT,TRBV5-1,TRBJ1-1,.,.
CASSYSSAGGNTEAFF,TGTGCCAGCAGTTACTCGTCGGCAGGGGGGAACACTGAAGCTTTCTTT,TRBV6-5,TRBJ1-1,.,TRBD1
CASSQGWSLYEQYF,TGTGCCAGCAGCCAGGGGTGGTCCCTCTACGAGCAGTACTTC,TRBV7-2,TRBJ2-7,once,.
CASSFSGGGYGYTF,TGTGCCAGCAGTTTTTCAGGGGGCGGCTATGGCTACACCTTC,TRBV27,TRBJ1-2,.,TRBD1
CASTLSPGMNTEAFF,TGTGCCAGCACCCTCAGCCCGGGGATGAACACTGAAGCTTTCTTT,TRBV28,TRBJ1-1,once,.
CASSNGGQGTINEQYF,TGTGCCAGTAGTAACGGGGGACAGGGGACGATCAACGAGCAGTACTTC,TRBV19,TRBJ2-7,.,TRBD1
CASSLGGFKNEAFF,TGTGCCAGCAGCTTAGGAGGGTTTAAAAATGAAGCTTTCTTT,TRBV7-9,TRBJ1-1,.,.
CASSSSRDRAQYSNQPQHF,TGTGCCAGCAGCTCCTCTCGGGACAGGGCCCAATATAGCAATCAGCCCCAGCATTTT,TRBV7-8,TRBJ1-5,.,TRBD1
CASSYLEETYEQYF,TGTGCCAGCAGTTACTTGGAGGAGACCTACGAGCAGTACTTC,TRBV6-6,TRBJ2-7,.,.
CASSFQLQGPGELFF,TGTGCCAGCAGTTTCCAACTTCAGGGGCCCGGGGAGCTGTTTTTT,TRBV27,TRBJ2-2,.,.
CSSISQANTEAFF,TGCAGCTCAATATCACAGGCGAACACTGAAGCTTTCTTT,TRBV29-1,TRBJ1-1,.,.
CAWSRDRQDGYTF,TGTGCCTGGAGTCGCGACAGGCAGGATGGCTACACCTTC,TRBV30,TRBJ1-2,.,.
CASSLSGQYNSPLHF,TGTGCCAGCAGTTTATCGGGACAGTATAATTCACCCCTCCACTTT,TRBV27,TRBJ1-6,.,TRBD1
CASSQDRLDKSYEQYF,TGTGCCAGCAGCCAAGATCGTTTGGACAAATCCTACGAGCAGTACTTC,TRBV4-2,TRBJ2-7,.,.
CASSQVFGRVSEAFF,TGTGCCAGCAGCCAAGTCTTCGGCAGGGTTTCTGAAGCTTTCTTT,TRBV4-2,TRBJ1-1,once,.
CASSIGSPGNTEAFF,TGTGCCAGTAGTATAGGGTCCCCGGGAAACACTGAAGCTTTCTTT,TRBV19,TRBJ1-1,.,.
CASSDLGGTEAFF,TGTGCCAGCAGTGATTTGGGGGGCACTGAAGCTTTCTTT,TRBV6-1,TRBJ1-1,.,.
CASSEILDYGYTF,TGTGCCAGCAGTGAAATCCTAGACTATGGCTACACCTTC,TRBV6-1,TRBJ1-2,once,.
CASSQSLNSPLHF,TGCGCCAGCAGCCAAAGCTTGAATTCACCCCTCCACTTT,TRBV4-1,TRBJ1-6,.,.
CASSLWACGQPQHF,TGTGCCAGCAGCTTATGGGCCTGTGGTCAGCCCCAGCATTTT,TRBV11-3,TRBJ1-5,once,.
CASSGRTSGGNEQFF,TGTGCCAGCAGTGGCCGGACTAGCGGGGGAAATGAGCAGTTCTTC,TRBV2,TRBJ2-1,once,TRBD2
CASSAGTGAVGEKLFF,TGTGCCAGTAGTGCCGGGACAGGGGCGGTCGGGGAAAAACTGTTTTTT,TRBV19,TRBJ1-4,.,TRBD1
CASSIGRRLNYNSPLHF,TGTGCCAGTAGTATAGGTCGCAGGCTGAATTATAATTCACCCCTCCACTTT,TRBV19,TRBJ1-6,.,.
CASSYGQPPEAFF,TGTGCCAGCAGTTACGGACAGCCCCCTGAAGCTTTCTTT,TRBV6-5,TRBJ1-1,.,.
CASTGTSGAPYEQYF,TGTGCCAGCACCGGGACTAGCGGGGCCCCCTACGAGCAGTACTTC,TRBV27,TRBJ2-7,.,TRBD2
CASSSSTDTQYF,TGTGCCAGCAGCTCAAGCACAGATACGCAGTATTTT,TRBV11-3,TRBJ2-3,.,.
CASSGGTGSGYTF,TGTGCCAGCAGCGGGGGGACAGGGTCTGGCTACACCTTC,TRBV5-4,TRBJ1-2,.,TRBD1
CASSFPGQGGDGYTF,TGTGCCAGCAGTTTCCCCGGACAGGGGGGAGATGGCTACACCTTC,TRBV28,TRBJ1-2,.,TRBD1
CASSLGQDYSYEQYF,TGTGCCAGCAGCTTGGGACAGGATTACTCCTACGAGCAGTACTTC,TRBV5-4,TRBJ2-7,.,.
CASSPPCEGQQPQHF,TGTGCCAGCAGCCCCCCTTGTGAGGGACAACAGCCCCAGCATTTT,TRBV7-3,TRBJ1-5,.,.
CASSLGSGASYEQYF,TGTGCCAGCAGCTTAGGCAGCGGGGCCTCCTACGAGCAGTACTTC,TRBV7-9,TRBJ2-7,.,TRBD2
CASSLAFRQSYTF,TGTGCCAGCAGCTTAGCATTTCGTCAGAGCTACACCTTC,TRBV7-2,TRBJ1-2,.,.
CASQRQSTGELFF,TGTGCCAGCCAACGACAGAGCACCGGGGAGCTGTTTTTT,TRBV19,TRBJ2-2,.,.
CASKYLGGFDTGEQYF,TGTGCCAGCAAGTATTTGGGAGGGTTCGACACCGGCGAGCAGTACTTC,TRBV2,TRBJ2-7,.,TRBD2
CASSQDYPQNYGYTF,TGCGCCAGCAGCCAAGATTACCCACAGAACTATGGCTACACCTTC,TRBV4-1,TRBJ1-2,.,.
CASSPTGTGVAGYTF,TGTGCCAGCAGCCCTACCGGGACAGGGGTCGCTGGCTACACCTTC,TRBV25-1,TRBJ1-2,.,TRBD1
CASSQEPGIVNGYTF,TGTGCCAGCAGCCAAGAGCCAGGGATAGTTAACGGCTACACCTTC,TRBV14,TRBJ1-2,.,.
CASSPLQGAEEKLFF,TGTGCCAGCAGTCCCCTACAGGGGGCAGAGGAAAAACTGTTTTTT,TRBV28,TRBJ1-4,.,TRBD1